Each of the 22 T cell receptor beta chains below was sequenced from the same sample in a study of cytomegalovirus exposure and HLA in healthy donors. This PCR relied on a set of 60 Vbeta primers and 13 Jbeta primers. Profiled with immunoSEQ multiplex PCR; TCRdb holds only in-frame clones, not every one. The sample gives some 90,000 clones, about 70% of which show up once; over 3% is in the top ten. The sequenced sample consisted of PBMCs. These TCRs come from a man aged 40-49 years in good health and CMV-seronegative.

This chain uses TRBV2 with TRBJ2-3, with D maybe TRBD1 (5 bases). The CDR3 is made up of 14 amino acids. Trimming pared 7 bases from V and 3 bases from J, leaving 14 bases between. The V gene's germline CDR1 is SNHLY and CDR2 FYNNEI. The CDR3 nucleotides read TGTGCCAGCAAGGTGGTCCAGGGAACAGATACGCAGTATTTT. It encodes CASKVVQGTDTQYF. Full variable domain (rest looked up from reference TRBV2 and TRBJ2-3): EPEVTQTPSHQVTQMGQEVILRCVPISNHLYFYWYRQILGQKVEFLVSFYNNEISEKSEIFDDQFSVERPDGSNFTLKIRSTKLEDSAMYFCASKVVQGTDTQYFGPGTRLTVL.

The chain combines TRBV9 with TRBJ1-1, with 8 bases aligning to TRBD1. This CDR3 is built from 13 residues. Per germline, CDR1 SGDLS and CDR2 YYNGEE. Trimming took 3 bases from V and 5 from J; bases not matched to a gene: 3. The CDR3 sequence is CASSATGATEAFF. CDR3 DNA: TGTGCCAGCAGCGCGACAGGGGCGACTGAAGCTTTCTTT. The variable domain in full, with the rest retrieved from reference TRBV9 and TRBJ1-1, is DSGVTQTPKHLITATGQRVTLRCSPRSGDLSVYWYQQSLDQGLQFLIQYYNGEERAKGNILERFSAQQFPDLHSELNLSSLELGDSALYFCASSATGATEAFFGQGTRLTVV.

The genes are TRBV7-8 and TRBJ2-7; maybe TRBD2 (6 bases). V lost 3 bases and J lost 0, with 9 bases in between. The CDR3 length is 14 residues. CDR1 is SGHVS and CDR2 is FQNEAQ in the germline V gene. The DNA of the CDR3 is TGTGCCAGCAGCTTCGGGACTGACTCCTACGAGCAGTACTTC. Translation gives CASSFGTDSYEQYF.

J is TRBJ2-7 and V is TRBV5-1, with a possible D match to TRBD1 (5 bases). The ends were cut back, 2 bases at V and 0 bases at J, with 12 bases in the middle. Germline CDR1 SGHRS, CDR2 YFSETQ. CDR3 length: 15 residues. The CDR3 DNA sequence: TGCGCCAGCAGCTTCGACAGTACAAGCTCCTACGAGCAGTACTTC. It translates to CASSFDSTSSYEQYF.

The CDR3 here is CASSEGGGGSGEQYF. CDR3 DNA sequence: TGTGCCAGCAGTGAGGGCGGGGGAGGTTCTGGCGAGCAGTACTTC. V and J are TRBV6-4 and TRBJ2-7; 7 bases are shared with TRBD2. Trimming took 3 bases from V and 6 from J; bases not matched to a gene: 11. The CDR3 sequence is 15 residues long. Germline loops: CDR1 MRHNA, CDR2 SNTAGT.

The CDR3 is CSRTVGPGYTF. CDR3 nucleotides: TGCAGTCGAACGGTGGGCCCCGGCTACACCTTC. V usage is TRBV20-1 and J usage is TRBJ1-2; D is undetermined. The CDR3 runs 11 residues. Germline V gene data show CDR1 as DFQATT and CDR2 as SNEGSKA (reference sequence). Trimming took off 8 bases at V and 8 bases at J, with 15 bases between the two ends.

This clone appeared a few times. The chain couples TRBV5-6 to TRBJ1-1; tentatively, D is TRBD1 (6 bases). The ends were cut back, 4 bases at V and 3 bases at J, with 19 bases in the middle. This CDR3 region has 16 residues. The germline V gene has CDR1 SGHDT and CDR2 YYEEEE. The chain's CDR3 is CASSLWRGRVDTEAFF. CDR3 in DNA: TGTGCCAGCAGCCTATGGCGGGGGCGCGTGGACACTGAAGCTTTCTTT.

The gene calls are TRBV5-1 and TRBJ2-3, with 7 bases identical to TRBD2. The V gene end was trimmed by 0 bases and the J gene end by 4 bases; junction bases not matched to a gene: 8. The CDR3 is 16 amino acids. CDR1 is SGHRS, CDR2 YFSETQ, per germline. The CDR3 DNA is TGCGCCAGCAGCTTGGGGCTAGCGGAGACGGCAGATACGCAGTATTTT. It encodes CASSLGLAETADTQYF.

This chain uses TRBV29-1 with TRBJ2-7; 8 nucleotides line up with TRBD1. The junction had 3 bases not matched to a gene; V was cut back by 1 base and J by 7 bases. Germline CDR1 SQVTM, CDR2 ANQGSEA. The CDR3 loop spans 12 amino acids. The CDR3 DNA follows: TGCAGCGTTGAAGGTAACAGGGGGGAGCAGTACTTC. Its protein is CSVEGNRGEQYF.

This sequence joins TRBV7-9 and TRBJ1-5; D ambiguous. CDR1 and CDR2 from the germline V gene are SEHNR and FQNEAQ (reference sequence). CDR3 length: 12 amino acids. V lost 4 bases and J lost 6, with 7 bases in between. The DNA for the CDR3 is TGTGCCAGCAGCTCGACAAGTCAGCCCCAGCATTTT. The encoded protein is CASSSTSQPQHF.

The CDR3 DNA reads as TGCGCCAGCAGCCAAGTAGGCGCCGAAGCGGATGAGCAGTTCTTC. It is translated as CASSQVGAEADEQFF. The V gene is TRBV4-3, the J gene TRBJ2-1; D might be TRBD2 (5 bases). There are 15 residues in the CDR3. CDR1 and CDR2 from the germline V gene are LGHNA and YSLEER. V was pared by 1 base and J by 8 bases, with 15 bases between.

The chain couples TRBV4-3 to TRBJ2-1; 10 nucleotides line up with TRBD2. V was pared by 3 bases and J by 3 bases, with 8 bases of the junction left unmatched. This CDR3 is built from 17 residues. The germline CDR1 and CDR2 sequences are LGHNA and YSLEER. The CDR3 here is CASSQGLALGHYNEQFF. The CDR3 coding sequence is TGCGCCAGCAGCCAGGGACTAGCGTTAGGGCACTACAATGAGCAGTTCTTC.

The chain is built from TRBV29-1 and TRBJ2-5; 8 bases are shared with TRBD1. The J call could be wrong; TRBJ2-7 is a better fit for the DNA end. This CDR3 region has 15 residues. The germline V gene encodes CDR1 SQVTM and CDR2 ANQGSEA. CDR3 nucleotides: TGCAGCGTTGGGGGTGGGACAGGTAGTACCTACGAGCAGTACTTC. This codes for CSVGGGTGSTYEQYF.

The CDR3 DNA sequence: TGTGCCAGCAGCCCGACAGATACGCAGTATTTT. Its translation: CASSPTDTQYF. This chain joins TRBV7-2 and TRBJ2-3; D uncertain. V was cut by 5 bases and J by 3 bases, with 3 bases left in between. In germline, CDR1 is SGHTA, CDR2 FQGNSA. This CDR3 has 11 residues.

The chain recombines TRBV15 with TRBJ2-7; 7 bases agree with TRBD1. Germline assignment: CDR1 LNHNV and CDR2 YYDKDF (reference sequence). The CDR3 spans 13 residues. Losses at the gene ends were 10 bases for V and 6 bases for J; bases not matched to a gene: 12. The CDR3 loop is CASKGAGASEQYF. For the CDR3, the DNA is TGTGCCAGCAAGGGGGCTGGTGCGAGCGAGCAGTACTTC.

This clone was seen a few times. The chain couples TRBV9 to TRBJ2-1, with D hard to call. Germline loops: CDR1 SGDLS, CDR2 YYNGEE. The V gene lost 4 bases and the J gene lost 0 bases, with 8 bases spanning the gap. The CDR3 has 14 amino acids. CDR3 nucleotide sequence: TGTGCCAGCAGCCTAATAACCTCCTACAATGAGCAGTTCTTC. Its protein is CASSLITSYNEQFF. The full variable domain, with the rest looked up from reference TRBV9 and TRBJ2-1, is DSGVTQTPKHLITATGQRVTLRCSPRSGDLSVYWYQQSLDQGLQFLIQYYNGEERAKGNILERFSAQQFPDLHSELNLSSLELGDSALYFCASSLITSYNEQFFGPGTRLTVL.

The rearrangement links TRBV18 to TRBJ1-4; 7 bases are shared with TRBD1. After removal of 3 bases from V and 4 bases from J, the junction contained 11 bases not matched to a gene. The CDR3 runs to 17 residues. The V gene's germline CDR1 is KGHSH and CDR2 LQKENI. CDR3 protein: CASSPRDSRLGNEKLFF. The DNA of the CDR3 is TGTGCCAGCTCACCCCGGGACAGCCGTTTGGGTAATGAAAAACTGTTTTTT.

The gene calls are TRBV7-7 and TRBJ1-6; D uncertain. CDR1 is SSHAT and CDR2 is FNYEAQ in the germline V gene (reference sequence). There are 13 residues in the CDR3. Trimming shortened V by 2 bases and J by 4 bases, and 3 bases separated the two germline ends. The CDR3 spells CASSLQYNSPLHF. The CDR3 DNA sequence: TGTGCCAGCAGCTTACAGTATAATTCACCCCTCCACTTT.

This clone has more than one count but fewer than ten. J is TRBJ1-3 and V is TRBV7-6; D is perhaps TRBD1 (6 bases). Looked up from germline, CDR1 is SGHVS and CDR2 is FNYEAQ. There are 15 residues in the CDR3. V was clipped by 5 bases and J by 0 bases, with 11 bases between them. The CDR3 spells CASSRDIYSGNTIYF. The CDR3 DNA sequence: TGTGCCAGCAGCAGGGACATTTACTCTGGAAACACCATATATTTT.

This chain's CDR3 is CASSLLDSSTYEQYF. The CDR3 DNA reads TGTGCCAGCAGTTTACTGGACAGCTCCACCTACGAGCAGTACTTC. V is TRBV27 and J is TRBJ2-7; maybe TRBD1 (6 bases). The V gene's germline CDR1 is MNHEY and CDR2 SMNVEV (reference sequence). Trimming pared 2 bases from V and 2 bases from J, leaving 13 bases between. This CDR3 contains 15 residues.

This clone was seen just once. The rearrangement uses TRBV7-2 and TRBJ1-5; D possibly corresponds to TRBD1 (5 bases). V gave up 1 base and J gave up 5 bases, with 12 bases separating them. The CDR3 is 15 amino acids. Germline-derived CDR1 and CDR2 are SGHTA and FQGNSA. The CDR3 sequence: CASSLGMDTYQPQHF. In DNA form, the CDR3 reads TGTGCCAGCAGCTTAGGGATGGACACCTATCAGCCCCAGCATTTT.

This clone was counted only a few times. This sequence joins TRBV7-7 and TRBJ2-1, with 12 bases matching TRBD2. Germline V gives CDR1 SSHAT, CDR2 FNYEAQ (reference sequence). Losses at the gene ends were 3 bases for V and 9 bases for J; bases not matched to a gene: 9. The CDR3 is 16 residues long. The CDR3: CASSFSLAGGLTEQFF. CDR3 in DNA: TGTGCCAGCAGCTTCAGCCTAGCGGGGGGGCTCACTGAGCAGTTCTTC.